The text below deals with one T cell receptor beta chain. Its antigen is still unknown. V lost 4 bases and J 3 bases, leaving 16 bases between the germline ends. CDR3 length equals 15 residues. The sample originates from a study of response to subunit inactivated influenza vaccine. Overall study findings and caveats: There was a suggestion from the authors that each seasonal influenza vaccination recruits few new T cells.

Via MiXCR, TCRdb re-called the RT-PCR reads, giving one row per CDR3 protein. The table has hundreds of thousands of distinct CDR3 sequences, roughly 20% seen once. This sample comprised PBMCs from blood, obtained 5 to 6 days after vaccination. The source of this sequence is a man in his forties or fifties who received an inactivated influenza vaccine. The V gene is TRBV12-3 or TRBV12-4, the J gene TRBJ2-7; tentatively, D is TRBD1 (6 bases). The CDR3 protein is CASSSSGTNFYEQYF. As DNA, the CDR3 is TGTGCCAGCAGTTCCTCCGGGACAAATTTCTACGAGCAGTACTTC.